One and the same sample provided the 10 T cell receptor beta chains below, sequenced in a study of OX40 agonist ivuxolimab in advanced cancers. Here immunoSEQ multiplex PCR was the method, and the copy in TCRdb shows in-frame clones only, minus some. The sample holds about 100,000 clones, around 80% seen once. Material: CD4+ or CD8+ T cells sorted from blood, obtained in a trial of the OX40 agonist ivuxolimab. The receptors were sampled from an adult with an advanced solid tumor such as melanoma, head and neck, liver or kidney cancer.

The chain employs TRBV2 and TRBJ2-1; D gene ambiguous. The CDR3 runs to 15 residues. The V gene lost 6 bases and the J gene lost 0 bases, with 12 bases spanning the gap. The V gene's germline CDR1 is SNHLY and CDR2 FYNNEI. The CDR3 region is CASSPDFSSYNEQFF. DNA of the CDR3: TGTGCCAGCAGCCCAGATTTTAGCTCCTACAATGAGCAGTTCTTC.

This clone was detected a few times. The chain is built from TRBV7-2 and TRBJ2-7, with TRBD2 matching 8 bases. There are 14 residues in the CDR3. Germline values: CDR1 SGHTA, CDR2 FQGNSA. J lost 3 bases, V lost 3 bases, and 4 bases had no gene match. In nucleotides, the CDR3 is TGTGCCAGCAGCTTGAAGCGGGGGATCTACGAGCAGTACTTC. Amino acids: CASSLKRGIYEQYF.

This clone turned up a few times. The rearrangement uses TRBV10-3 and TRBJ1-2, with a tentative D call TRBD1 (5 bases). The CDR3 is made up of 14 amino acids. From germline, CDR1 is ENHRY and CDR2 SYGVKD. Trimming removed 8 bases from V and 2 bases from J, with 15 bases in between. This chain's CDR3 is CAIRAADRNYGYTF. For the CDR3, the DNA is TGTGCCATCCGCGCGGCCGACAGAAACTATGGCTACACCTTC.

Only a few counts were recorded for this clone. This sequence joins TRBV11-2 and TRBJ2-7; D ambiguous. The CDR3 runs to 11 residues. With 5 bases removed from V and 3 bases from J, the gap between germline ends came to 5 bases. Germline-derived CDR1 and CDR2 are SGHAT and FQNNGV. CDR3 sequence reads: CASSAVYEQYF. The CDR3 region has the DNA TGTGCCAGCAGCGCGGTCTACGAGCAGTACTTC.

This rearrangement joins TRBV7-9 to TRBJ2-3, with 10 positions matching TRBD2. This CDR3 region has 14 residues. V shed 5 bases, J shed 14 bases, and the junction held 13 bases outside the gene matches. Germline CDR1 SEHNR, CDR2 FQNEAQ (reference sequence). The CDR3 DNA is TGTGCCAGCAGCCCACCCCTAGCGGGAGATTCTCCGTATTTT. Residues: CASSPPLAGDSPYF.

Only one count was recorded for this clone. The V call is TRBV19, the J call TRBJ1-5; D perhaps matches TRBD1 (5 bases). V lost 6 bases, J lost 6 bases, and 18 bases lay in between. This CDR3 spans 15 amino acids. Germline loops: CDR1 LNHDA, CDR2 SQIVND (reference sequence). CDR3: CASRPPGGESQPQHF. As DNA, the CDR3 is TGTGCCAGTAGACCCCCCGGGGGGGAGAGTCAGCCCCAGCATTTT.

The chain combines TRBV18 with TRBJ1-1; 8 bases agree with TRBD1. The CDR3 extends over 13 amino acids. CDR1 and CDR2 (germline): KGHSH, LQKENI. J gave up 0 bases and V 8 bases, and 2 bases lay outside the gene matches. The CDR3 loop reads CASRQGMNTEAFF. CDR3 sequence (DNA): TGTGCCAGCAGACAGGGGATGAACACTGAAGCTTTCTTT.

This clone was seen more than once but under ten times. J is TRBJ2-7 and V is TRBV5-8; 9 bases align to TRBD1. The germline V gene has CDR1 SGHTS and CDR2 YDEGEE. V lost 5 bases, J lost 3 bases, and 12 bases stayed unmatched. The CDR3 consists of 16 residues. The chain's CDR3 is CASRKAGTGLFYEQYF. CDR3 DNA: TGTGCCAGCAGAAAAGCGGGGACAGGGTTATTCTACGAGCAGTACTTC.

The chain uses TRBV6-5 and TRBJ1-1; D is unclear. Germline CDR1 and CDR2: MNHEY and SVGAGI. CDR3 size: 14 residues. V lost 4 bases and J 1 base, leaving 10 bases between the germline ends. The CDR3 loop reads CASSSSTGNTEAFF. Written as DNA, the CDR3 is TGTGCCAGCAGTTCCAGCACGGGGAACACTGAAGCTTTCTTT.

V and J are TRBV6-1 and TRBJ2-7; 7 bases fit TRBD2. Losses at the gene ends were 5 bases for V and 3 bases for J; bases not matched to a gene: 4. This CDR3 is built from 13 residues. Germline CDR1 is MNHNS and CDR2 is SASEGT. The CDR3 bases are TGTGCCAGCAGTTCTAGCGGAGTCTACGAGCAGTACTTC. It translates to CASSSSGVYEQYF.